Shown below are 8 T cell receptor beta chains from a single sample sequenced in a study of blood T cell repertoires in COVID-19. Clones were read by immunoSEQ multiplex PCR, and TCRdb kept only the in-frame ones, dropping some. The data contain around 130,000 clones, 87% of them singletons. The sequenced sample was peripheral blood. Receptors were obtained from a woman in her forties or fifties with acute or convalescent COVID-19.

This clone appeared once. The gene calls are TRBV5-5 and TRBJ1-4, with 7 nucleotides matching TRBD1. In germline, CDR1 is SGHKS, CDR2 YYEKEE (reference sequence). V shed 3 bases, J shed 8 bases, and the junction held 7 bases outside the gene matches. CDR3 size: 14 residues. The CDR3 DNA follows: TGTGCCAGCAGCTCTACCCGACAGGGCGAAAAACTGTTTTTT. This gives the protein CASSSTRQGEKLFF.

The CDR3 loop is CASSPLALGGVNYGYTF. The DNA for the CDR3 is TGTGCCAGCAGCCCCCTTGCGCTAGGGGGCGTCAACTATGGCTACACCTTC. The chain combines TRBV11-2 with TRBJ1-2, with 7 positions matching TRBD1. The CDR3 runs to 17 residues. Germline CDR1 SGHAT, CDR2 FQNNGV. V lost 5 bases to trimming and J lost 2 bases; unmatched junction nucleotides: 14.

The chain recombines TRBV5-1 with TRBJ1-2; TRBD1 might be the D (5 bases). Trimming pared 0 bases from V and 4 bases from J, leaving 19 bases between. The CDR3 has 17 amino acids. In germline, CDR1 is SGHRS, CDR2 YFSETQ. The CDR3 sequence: CASSLVGQSLSLYGYTF. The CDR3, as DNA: TGCGCCAGCAGCTTGGTTGGACAATCCTTATCCCTCTATGGCTACACCTTC.

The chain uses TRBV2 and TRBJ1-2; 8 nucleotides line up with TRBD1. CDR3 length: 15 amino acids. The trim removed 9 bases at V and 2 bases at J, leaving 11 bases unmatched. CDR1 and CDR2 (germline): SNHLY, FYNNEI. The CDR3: CASPTGELGNYGYTF. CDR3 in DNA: TGTGCCAGTCCGACAGGGGAGTTAGGCAACTATGGCTACACCTTC. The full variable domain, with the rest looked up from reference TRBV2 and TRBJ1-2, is EPEVTQTPSHQVTQMGQEVILRCVPISNHLYFYWYRQILGQKVEFLVSFYNNEISEKSEIFDDQFSVERPDGSNFTLKIRSTKLEDSAMYFCASPTGELGNYGYTFGSGTRLTVV.

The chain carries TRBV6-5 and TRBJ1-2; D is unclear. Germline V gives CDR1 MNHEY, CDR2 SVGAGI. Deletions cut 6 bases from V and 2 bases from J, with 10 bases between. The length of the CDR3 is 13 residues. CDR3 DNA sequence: TGTGCCAGCAGAGCGACCGAGAACTATGGCTACACCTTC. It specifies CASRATENYGYTF.

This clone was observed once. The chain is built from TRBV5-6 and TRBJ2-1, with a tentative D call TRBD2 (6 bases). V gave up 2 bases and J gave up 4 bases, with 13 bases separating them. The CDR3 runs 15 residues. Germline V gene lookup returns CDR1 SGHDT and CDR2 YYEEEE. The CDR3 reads CASSFGAGLYNEQFF. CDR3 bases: TGTGCCAGCAGCTTCGGGGCGGGGTTATACAATGAGCAGTTCTTC.

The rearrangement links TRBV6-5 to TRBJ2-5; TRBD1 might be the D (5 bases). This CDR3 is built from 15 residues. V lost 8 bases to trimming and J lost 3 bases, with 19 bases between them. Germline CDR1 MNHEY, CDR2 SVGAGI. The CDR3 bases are TGTGCCAGCGGCAACCGCATTGACAGAAAAGAGACCCAGTACTTC. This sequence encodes CASGNRIDRKETQYF.

The CDR3, as DNA: TGTGCCAGCAGCTTAGCCGGGACAGGGAAGCAATCACCCCTCCACTTT. As protein: CASSLAGTGKQSPLHF. V gene TRBV7-2 combines with J gene TRBJ1-6; 9 bases are a match to TRBD1. The CDR3 extends over 16 amino acids. With V trimmed by 0 bases and J by 10 bases, 7 bases remained unmatched. The germline V gene has CDR1 SGHTA and CDR2 FQGNSA.